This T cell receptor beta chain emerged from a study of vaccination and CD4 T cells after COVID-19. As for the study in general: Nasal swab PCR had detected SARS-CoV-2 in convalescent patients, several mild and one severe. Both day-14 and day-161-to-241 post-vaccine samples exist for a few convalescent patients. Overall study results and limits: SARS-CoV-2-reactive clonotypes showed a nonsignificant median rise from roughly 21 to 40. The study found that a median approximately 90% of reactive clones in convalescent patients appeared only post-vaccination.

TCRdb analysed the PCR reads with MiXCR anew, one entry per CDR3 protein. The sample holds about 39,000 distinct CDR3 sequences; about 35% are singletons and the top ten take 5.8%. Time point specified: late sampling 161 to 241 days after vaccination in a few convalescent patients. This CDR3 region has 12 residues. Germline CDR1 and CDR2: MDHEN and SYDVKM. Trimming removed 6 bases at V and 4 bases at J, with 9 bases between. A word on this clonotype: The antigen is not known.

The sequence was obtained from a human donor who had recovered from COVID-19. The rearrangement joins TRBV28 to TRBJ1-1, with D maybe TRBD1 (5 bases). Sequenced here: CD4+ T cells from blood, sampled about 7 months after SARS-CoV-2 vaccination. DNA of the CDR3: TGTGCCAGCAGACAAGGGGTCACTGAAGCTTTCTTT. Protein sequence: CASRQGVTEAFF.